This T cell receptor (beta chain) was sequenced for a study of blood T cell repertoires in COVID-19. Whole-study context: T cells, B-cell-depleted T cells, or PBMCs provided the cDNA or gDNA that served as material.

Seattle patients were enrolled while actively infected and followed longitudinally. As processed by the authors: How many nucleated cells were present was estimated from reference gene primer amplification. TCRdb keeps only in-frame clones here, not all; method: immunoSEQ multiplex PCR. V and J calls and clone size are given by that table; D and trimming were obtained from the DNA. Of roughly 330,000 clones in the sample, roughly 90% were seen once. The CDR3 loop spans 14 amino acids. From germline, CDR1 is SGHTA and CDR2 FQGTGA. Between the trimmed V and J ends, which lost 5 bases and 4 bases, there was a span of 12 bases.

The J gene is TRBJ2-4, the V gene TRBV7-3, with D possibly TRBD1 on 5 matching bases. Specimen: peripheral blood. The TCR was taken from a man aged 25 to 40 with COVID-19, enrolled during active disease. CDR3 in DNA: TGTGCCAGCAGCCAGGGTGGGAAAAAAAACATTCAGTACTTC. It translates to CASSQGGKKNIQYF.